This TCR beta chain came from a study of regulatory T cells in long-lasting Graves disease. Indicated time point: newly diagnosed GD, antithyroid drugs for less than 3 months. PBMC RNA was the source of the TCR library. Study findings and constraints: Persistent Graves' patients possessed reduced TCR diversity relative to recently diagnosed ones. Persistent disease exhibited a predilection for TRBV28, TRBJ1-2 and TRBJ2-5. Persistent patients had more shared public clonotypes (fewer than 3,000) than new patients (966).

This clonotype has ten or more counts. Its antigen is currently unknown. Arm-PCR of CDR3 regions and iRepertoire HTBI primers were used to build TCR beta libraries. As handled by the study authors: Detected in the samples were approximately 58 TRBV and approximately 14 TRBJ segments. TCRdb recomputed calls from the multiplex PCR reads with MiXCR, one row per CDR3 protein. The V and J calls here are based on TCRdb, not the publication. Among 550,000 or so distinct CDR3 sequences listed, more than 10% were seen once. Germline V gene lookup returns CDR1 SNHLY and CDR2 FYNNEI. The CDR3 loop spans 14 amino acids. V dropped 7 bases and J dropped 0 bases, with 11 bases sitting between them. The data also belong to a second study, concerning T cells in Graves' hyperthyroidism and ophthalmopathy.

The origin of this receptor is a woman in her 30s with Graves disease. The chain carries TRBV2 and TRBJ2-3; D may be TRBD1 (6 bases). Source: peripheral blood mononuclear cells (PBMCs), taken at new diagnosis, from a patient treated with antithyroid drugs. The CDR3 protein is CASTYGQSTDTQYF. The CDR3 DNA follows: TGTGCCAGCACTTACGGACAGAGCACAGATACGCAGTATTTT. Drawing the rest from reference TRBV2 and TRBJ2-3, the complete variable domain is EPEVTQTPSHQVTQMGQEVILRCVPISNHLYFYWYRQILGQKVEFLVSFYNNEISEKSEIFDDQFSVERPDGSNFTLKIRSTKLEDSAMYFCASTYGQSTDTQYFGPGTRLTVL.